This TCR beta chain emerged from a study of blood T cell repertoires in COVID-19. Turning to the study itself: The analysed material was cDNA or gDNA that came from T cells, B-cell-depleted T cells, or PBMCs.

Authors' analysis steps: Amplification with reference gene primers provided the estimates of nucleated cell counts. Using immunoSEQ multiplex PCR, the repertoire was profiled, and TCRdb retains in-frame clones only, with some absent. V, J and clone size reflect that table, while D and trimming were determined from the DNA. The sample contains about 270,000 clones, approximately 89% of which appear only once. Trimming pared 1 base from V and 8 bases from J, leaving 5 bases between. The CDR3 runs 11 residues. In germline, CDR1 is LGHDT, CDR2 YNNKEL (reference sequence). This clonotype originated in a man between 40 and 49 years old with active or convalescent COVID-19. The rearrangement joins TRBV3-1 (or the pseudogene TRBV3-2) to TRBJ1-2, with D maybe TRBD1 (5 bases). Specimen: peripheral blood. The CDR3 region has the DNA TGTGCCAGCAGCCAAGGGGGCGGCTACACCTTC. Its protein product is CASSQGGGYTF.